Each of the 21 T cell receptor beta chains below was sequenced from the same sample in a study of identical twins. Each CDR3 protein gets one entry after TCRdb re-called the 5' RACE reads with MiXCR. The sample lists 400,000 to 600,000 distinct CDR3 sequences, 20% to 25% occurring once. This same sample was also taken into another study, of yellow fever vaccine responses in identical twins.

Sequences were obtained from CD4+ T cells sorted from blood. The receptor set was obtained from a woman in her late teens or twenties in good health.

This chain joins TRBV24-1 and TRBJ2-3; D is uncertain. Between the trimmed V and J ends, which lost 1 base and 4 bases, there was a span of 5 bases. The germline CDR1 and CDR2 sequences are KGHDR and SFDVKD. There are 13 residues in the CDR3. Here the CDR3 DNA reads TGTGCCACCAGTGATTTCAGCGCAGATACGCAGTATTTT. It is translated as CATSDFSADTQYF.

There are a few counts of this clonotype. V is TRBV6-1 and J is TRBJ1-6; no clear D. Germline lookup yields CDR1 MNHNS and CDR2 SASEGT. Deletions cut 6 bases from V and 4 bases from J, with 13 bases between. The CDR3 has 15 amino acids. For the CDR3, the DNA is TGTGCCAGCAGGATGGAGGGTTTATATAATTCACCCCTCCACTTT. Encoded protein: CASRMEGLYNSPLHF.

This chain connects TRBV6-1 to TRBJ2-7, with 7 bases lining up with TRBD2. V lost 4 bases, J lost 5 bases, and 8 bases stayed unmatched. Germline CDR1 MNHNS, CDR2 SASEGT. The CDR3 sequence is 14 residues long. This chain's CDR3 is CASSVVGGINEQYV. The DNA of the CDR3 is TGTGCCAGCAGTGTGGTCGGGGGGATCAACGAGCAGTACGTC.

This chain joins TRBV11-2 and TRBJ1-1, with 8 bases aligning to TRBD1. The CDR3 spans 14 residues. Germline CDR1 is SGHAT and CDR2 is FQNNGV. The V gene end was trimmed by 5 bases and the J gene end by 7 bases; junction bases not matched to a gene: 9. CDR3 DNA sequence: TGTGCCAGCAGCCAACAACGGACAGGGAATGAAGCTTTCTTT. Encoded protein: CASSQQRTGNEAFF.

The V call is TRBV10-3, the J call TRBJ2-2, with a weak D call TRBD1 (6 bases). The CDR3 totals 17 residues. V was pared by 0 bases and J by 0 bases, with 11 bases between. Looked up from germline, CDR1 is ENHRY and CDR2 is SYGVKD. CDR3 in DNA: TGTGCCATCAGTGAGTCGAGTGGGACACCGAACACCGGGGAGCTGTTTTTT. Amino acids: CAISESSGTPNTGELFF.

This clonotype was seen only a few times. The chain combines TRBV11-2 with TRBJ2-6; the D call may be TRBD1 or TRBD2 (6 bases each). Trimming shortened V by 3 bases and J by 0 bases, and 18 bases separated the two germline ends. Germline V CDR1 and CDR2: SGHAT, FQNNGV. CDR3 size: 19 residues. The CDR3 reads CASSFRRGQTLSGANVLTF. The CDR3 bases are TGTGCCAGCAGCTTCCGGAGGGGACAAACCCTCTCTGGGGCCAACGTCCTGACTTTC.

CDR3 DNA: TGTGCCAGCAGCGCCCGGCCGTGGGAGACCCAGTACTTC. It codes for CASSARPWETQYF. V and J are TRBV7-2 and TRBJ2-5; D not resolved. Trimming pared 5 bases from V and 5 bases from J, leaving 12 bases between. This CDR3 spans 13 amino acids. CDR1 and CDR2 (germline): SGHTA, FQGNSA.

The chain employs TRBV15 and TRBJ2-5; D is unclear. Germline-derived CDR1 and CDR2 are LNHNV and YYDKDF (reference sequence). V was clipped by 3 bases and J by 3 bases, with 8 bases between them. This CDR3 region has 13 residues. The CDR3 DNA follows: TGTGCCACCAGCAGTCGCACCGAAGAGACCCAGTACTTC. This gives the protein CATSSRTEETQYF.

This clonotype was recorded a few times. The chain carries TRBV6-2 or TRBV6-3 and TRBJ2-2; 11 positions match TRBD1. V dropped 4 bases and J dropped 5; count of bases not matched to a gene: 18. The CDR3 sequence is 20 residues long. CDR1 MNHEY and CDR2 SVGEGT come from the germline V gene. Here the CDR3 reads CASSSYSDPGQGGSTGELFF. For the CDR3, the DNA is TGTGCCAGCAGTTCCTACTCGGACCCGGGACAGGGGGGTTCGACCGGGGAGCTGTTTTTT.

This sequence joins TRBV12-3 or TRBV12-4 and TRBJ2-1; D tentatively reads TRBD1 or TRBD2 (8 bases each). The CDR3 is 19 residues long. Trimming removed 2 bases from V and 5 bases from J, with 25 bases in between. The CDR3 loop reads CASSLLRRGLEREHNEQFF. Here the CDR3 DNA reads TGTGCCAGCAGTTTATTACGCAGGGGGCTAGAGCGGGAGCACAATGAGCAGTTCTTC.

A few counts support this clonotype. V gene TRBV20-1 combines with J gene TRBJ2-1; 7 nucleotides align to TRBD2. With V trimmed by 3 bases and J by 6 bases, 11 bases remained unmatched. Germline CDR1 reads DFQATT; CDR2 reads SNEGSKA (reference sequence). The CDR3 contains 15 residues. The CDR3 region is CSARGLLQNINEQFF. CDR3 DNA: TGCAGTGCTAGGGGACTACTCCAGAACATCAATGAGCAGTTCTTC.

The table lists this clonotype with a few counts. The CDR3 loop reads CASGQGNSNQPQHF. DNA of the CDR3: TGTGCCAGCGGCCAGGGAAATAGCAATCAGCCCCAGCATTTT. The genes are TRBV6-1 and TRBJ1-5, with a tentative D call TRBD1 (5 bases). The CDR3 is 14 residues long. The germline V gene encodes CDR1 MNHNS and CDR2 SASEGT. V dropped 8 bases and J dropped 0 bases, with 11 bases sitting between them.

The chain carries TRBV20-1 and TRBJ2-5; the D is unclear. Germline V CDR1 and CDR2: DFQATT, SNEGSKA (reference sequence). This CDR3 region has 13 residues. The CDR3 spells CSTCKSGMETQYF. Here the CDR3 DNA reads TGCAGCACCTGCAAGTCAGGAATGGAGACCCAGTACTTC.

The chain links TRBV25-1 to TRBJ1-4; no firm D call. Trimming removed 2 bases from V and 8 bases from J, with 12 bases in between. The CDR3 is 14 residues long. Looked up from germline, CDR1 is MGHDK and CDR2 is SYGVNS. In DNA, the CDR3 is TGTGCCAGCAGTGAACCCCGGATCGAAGAAAAACTGTTTTTT. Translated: CASSEPRIEEKLFF.

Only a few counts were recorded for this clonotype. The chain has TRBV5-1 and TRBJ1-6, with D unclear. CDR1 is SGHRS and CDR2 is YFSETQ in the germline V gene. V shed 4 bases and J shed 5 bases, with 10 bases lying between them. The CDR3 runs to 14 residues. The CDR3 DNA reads TGCGCCAGCAGCACCGGACTGAATAATTCACCCCTCCACTTT. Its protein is CASSTGLNNSPLHF.

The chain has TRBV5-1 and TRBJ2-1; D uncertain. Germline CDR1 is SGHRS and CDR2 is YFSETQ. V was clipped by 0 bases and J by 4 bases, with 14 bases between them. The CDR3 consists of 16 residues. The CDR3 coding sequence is TGCGCCAGCAGCTTGGAGACCCCCGTTTGGTACAATGAGCAGTTCTTC. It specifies CASSLETPVWYNEQFF.

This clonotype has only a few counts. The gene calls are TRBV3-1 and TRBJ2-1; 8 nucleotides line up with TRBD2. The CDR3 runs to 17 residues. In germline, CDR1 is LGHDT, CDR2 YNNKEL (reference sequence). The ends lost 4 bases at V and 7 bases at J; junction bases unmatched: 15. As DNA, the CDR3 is TGTGCCAGCAGCCCACCCCTCCCGGGACTAGGGTTGAATGAGCAGTTCTTC. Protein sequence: CASSPPLPGLGLNEQFF.

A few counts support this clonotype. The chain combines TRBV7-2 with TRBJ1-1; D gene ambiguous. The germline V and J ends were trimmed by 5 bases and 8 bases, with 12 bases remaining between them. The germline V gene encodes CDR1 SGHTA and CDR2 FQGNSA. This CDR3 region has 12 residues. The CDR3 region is CASSPQTLEAFF. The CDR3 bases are TGTGCCAGCAGCCCCCAGACTTTGGAAGCTTTCTTT. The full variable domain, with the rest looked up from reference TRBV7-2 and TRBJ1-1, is GAGVSQSPSNKVTEKGKDVELRCDPISGHTALYWYRQSLGQGLEFLIYFQGNSAPDKSGLPSDRFSAERTGGSVSTLTIQRTQQEDSAVYLCASSPQTLEAFFGQGTRLTVV.

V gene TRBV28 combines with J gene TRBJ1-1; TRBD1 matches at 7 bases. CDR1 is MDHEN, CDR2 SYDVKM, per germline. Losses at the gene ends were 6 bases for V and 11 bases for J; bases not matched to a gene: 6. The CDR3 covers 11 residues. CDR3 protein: CASRNTGEAFF. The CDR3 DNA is TGTGCCAGCAGGAATACAGGGGAGGCTTTCTTT.

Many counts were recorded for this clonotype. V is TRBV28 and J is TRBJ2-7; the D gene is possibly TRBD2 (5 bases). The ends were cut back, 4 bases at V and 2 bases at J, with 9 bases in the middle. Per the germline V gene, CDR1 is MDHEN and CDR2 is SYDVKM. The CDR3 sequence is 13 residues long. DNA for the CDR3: TGTGCCAGCAGTTCAACGGGGACCTACGAGCAGTACTTC. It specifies CASSSTGTYEQYF.

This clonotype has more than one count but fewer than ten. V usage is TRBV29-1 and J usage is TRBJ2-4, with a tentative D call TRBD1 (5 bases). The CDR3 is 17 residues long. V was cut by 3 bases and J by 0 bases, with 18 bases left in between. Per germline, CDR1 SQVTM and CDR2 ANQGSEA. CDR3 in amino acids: CSVEGQGIGLAKNIQYF. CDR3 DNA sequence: TGCAGCGTTGAGGGCCAGGGAATCGGGTTAGCCAAAAACATTCAGTACTTC.